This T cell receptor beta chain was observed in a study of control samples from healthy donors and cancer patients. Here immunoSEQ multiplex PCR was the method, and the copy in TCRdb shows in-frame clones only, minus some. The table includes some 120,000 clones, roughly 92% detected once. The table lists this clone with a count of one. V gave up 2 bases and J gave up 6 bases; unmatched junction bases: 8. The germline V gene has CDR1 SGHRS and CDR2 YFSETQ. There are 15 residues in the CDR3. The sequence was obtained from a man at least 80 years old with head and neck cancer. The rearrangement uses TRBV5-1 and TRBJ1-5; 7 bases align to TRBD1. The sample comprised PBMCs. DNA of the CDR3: TGCGCCAGCAGCTTCGAGGGGGCAGTGTTTCAGCCCCAGCATTTT. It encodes CASSFEGAVFQPQHF.